The entry that follows covers one T cell receptor beta chain sequence. The ends lost 5 bases at V and 0 bases at J; junction bases unmatched: 6. Germline V lookup: CDR1 LNHDA, CDR2 SQIVND (reference sequence). This CDR3 contains 15 residues. The sample is drawn from a study of blood T cell repertoires in COVID-19. At the level of the study: In each case, the material was cDNA or gDNA derived from T cells, B-cell-depleted T cells, or PBMCs.

Under the authors' procedure: Estimated nucleated cell counts came from reference gene primer amplification. The table came from immunoSEQ multiplex PCR; TCRdb's copy has only in-frame clones and leaves some out. The V and J calls and clone size are taken from that table; D and trimming were inferred from the DNA. This sample has about 29,000 clones, with 85% to 90% found just once. The chain employs TRBV19 and TRBJ2-7, with TRBD1 identical over 8 bases. The specimen was peripheral blood. This sequence was found in a man older than 75 with acute or convalescent COVID-19. In DNA form, the CDR3 reads TGTGCCAGTAGTGACGGACAGGGAAGCTCCTACGAGCAGTACTTC. Amino acid sequence: CASSDGQGSSYEQYF.